This T cell receptor beta chain was identified in a study of shared T cell receptors in the human thymus. Data came from immunoSEQ multiplex PCR; TCRdb stores just in-frame clones and leaves some out. The table has under 850,000 clones, approximately 88% seen once; the top ten hold 0.0095% to 0.013%. The germline CDR1 and CDR2 sequences are SQVTM and ANQGSEA. Between the trimmed V and J ends, which lost 6 bases and 0 bases, there was a span of 27 bases. This CDR3 has 18 amino acids. These data were likewise used in another study, on human thymus T cells. That paper notes: Resections obtained during corrective heart surgery supplied the thymus tissue. Related research has reported that thymic repertoires overlap highly among unrelated individuals.

The sample taken for sequencing was thymocytes. This chain uses TRBV29-1 with TRBJ2-7, with D uncertain. This sequence originates from a boy under two years old with a congenital heart defect. This CDR3 is CSVAQRWNKGTVSYEQYF. DNA for the CDR3: TGCAGCGTCGCTCAGAGATGGAACAAAGGAACAGTCTCCTACGAGCAGTACTTC.